This TCR beta chain was sequenced during a study of response to subunit inactivated influenza vaccine. This clonotype was found a few times. MiXCR was run by TCRdb on the RT-PCR reads, yielding one entry per CDR3 protein. Of hundreds of thousands of distinct CDR3 sequences in the sample, roughly 12% were seen once. In germline, CDR1 is SEHNR, CDR2 FQNEAQ (reference sequence). The V end was cut by 4 bases, the J end by 9 bases, with 16 bases between. The CDR3 contains 15 residues. Material: PBMCs from blood, obtained on the day of vaccination. The origin of this receptor is a man aged 45 to 65 who received an inactivated influenza vaccine. The J gene is TRBJ1-6, the V gene TRBV7-9; possible D gene TRBD1, 5 bases. Here the CDR3 reads CASSSAGKTASPLHF. The CDR3, as DNA: TGTGCCAGCAGCTCCGCAGGGAAAACGGCTTCACCCCTCCACTTT.